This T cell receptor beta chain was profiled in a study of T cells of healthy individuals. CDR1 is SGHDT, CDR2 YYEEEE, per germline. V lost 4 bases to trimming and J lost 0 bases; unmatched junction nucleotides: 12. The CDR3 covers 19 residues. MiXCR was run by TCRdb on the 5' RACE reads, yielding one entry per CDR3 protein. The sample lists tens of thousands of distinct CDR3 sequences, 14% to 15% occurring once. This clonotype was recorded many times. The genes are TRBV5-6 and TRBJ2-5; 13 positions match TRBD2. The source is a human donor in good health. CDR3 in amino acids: CASSAGLAGASWYQETQYF. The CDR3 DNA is TGTGCCAGCAGCGCCGGACTAGCGGGGGCCTCCTGGTACCAAGAGACCCAGTACTTC.